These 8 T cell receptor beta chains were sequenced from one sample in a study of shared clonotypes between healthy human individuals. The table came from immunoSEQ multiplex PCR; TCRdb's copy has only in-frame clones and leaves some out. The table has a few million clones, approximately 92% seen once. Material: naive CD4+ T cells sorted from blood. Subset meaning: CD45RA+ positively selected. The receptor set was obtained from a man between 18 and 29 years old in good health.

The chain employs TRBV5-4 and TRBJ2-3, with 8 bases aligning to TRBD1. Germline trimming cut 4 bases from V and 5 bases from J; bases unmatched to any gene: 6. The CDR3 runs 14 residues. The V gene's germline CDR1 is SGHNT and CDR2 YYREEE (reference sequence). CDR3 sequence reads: CASSTTGVKDTQYF. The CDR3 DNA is TGTGCCAGCAGCACGACAGGGGTGAAAGATACGCAGTATTTT.

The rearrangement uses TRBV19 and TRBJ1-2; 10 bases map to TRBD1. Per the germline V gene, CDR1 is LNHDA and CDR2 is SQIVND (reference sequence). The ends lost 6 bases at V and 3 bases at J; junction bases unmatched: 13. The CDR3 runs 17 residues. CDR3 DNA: TGTGCCAGTAGCACCAAAAGCGCGGACAGGGGGGACTATGGCTACACCTTC. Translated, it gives CASSTKSADRGDYGYTF. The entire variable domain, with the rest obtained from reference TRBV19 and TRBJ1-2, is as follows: DGGITQSPKYLFRKEGQNVTLSCEQNLNHDAMYWYRQDPGQGLRLIYYSQIVNDFQKGDIAEGYSVSREKKESFPLTVTSAQKNPTAFYLCASSTKSADRGDYGYTFGSGTRLTVV.

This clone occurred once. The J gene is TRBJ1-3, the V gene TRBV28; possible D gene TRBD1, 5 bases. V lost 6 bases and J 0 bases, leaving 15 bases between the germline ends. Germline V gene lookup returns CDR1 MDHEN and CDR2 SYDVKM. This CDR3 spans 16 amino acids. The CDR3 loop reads CASSKFGTSSGNTIYF. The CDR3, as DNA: TGTGCCAGCAGCAAGTTCGGGACCAGCTCTGGAAACACCATATATTTT.

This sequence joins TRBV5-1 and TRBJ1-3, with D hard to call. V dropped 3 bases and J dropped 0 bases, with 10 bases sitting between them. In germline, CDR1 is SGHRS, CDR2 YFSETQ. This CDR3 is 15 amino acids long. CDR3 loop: CASSYGSSSGNTIYF. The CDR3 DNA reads TGCGCCAGCAGCTACGGGTCGAGCTCTGGAAACACCATATATTTT.

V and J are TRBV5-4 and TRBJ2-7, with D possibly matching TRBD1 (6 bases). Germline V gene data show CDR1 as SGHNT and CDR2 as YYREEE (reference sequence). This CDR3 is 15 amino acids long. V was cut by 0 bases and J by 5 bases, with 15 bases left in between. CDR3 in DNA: TGTGCCAGCAGCTTGGATTCAGGGGCGAGGAACGAGCAGTACTTC. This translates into CASSLDSGARNEQYF.

CDR3 sequence (DNA): TGCGCCAGCAGCTTGTCGCTAGCGGGGCGAGAGACCCAGTACTTC. Encoded protein: CASSLSLAGRETQYF. V usage is TRBV5-1 and J usage is TRBJ2-5; 9 positions match TRBD2. CDR3 length: 15 residues. The germline V gene has CDR1 SGHRS and CDR2 YFSETQ. The J segment lost 4 bases and the V segment lost 1 base, leaving 5 bases of the junction unmatched.

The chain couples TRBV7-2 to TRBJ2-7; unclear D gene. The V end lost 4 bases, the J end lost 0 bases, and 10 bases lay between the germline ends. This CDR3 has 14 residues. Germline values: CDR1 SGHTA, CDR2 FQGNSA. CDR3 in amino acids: CASSYQVHSYEQYF. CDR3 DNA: TGTGCCAGCAGCTATCAGGTTCACTCCTACGAGCAGTACTTC.

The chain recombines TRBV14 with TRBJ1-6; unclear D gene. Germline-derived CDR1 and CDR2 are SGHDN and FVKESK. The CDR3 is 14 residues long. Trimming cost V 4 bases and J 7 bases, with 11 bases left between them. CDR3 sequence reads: CASSPHERNSPLHF. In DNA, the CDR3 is TGTGCCAGCAGCCCCCATGAAAGAAATTCACCCCTCCACTTT.